This T cell receptor beta chain originates from a study of T cells in Graves' hyperthyroidism and ophthalmopathy. This clonotype was detected ten times or more. The antigen is unknown. Germline-derived CDR1 and CDR2 are SSHAT and FNYEAQ (reference sequence). The CDR3 extends over 13 amino acids. V gave up 4 bases and J gave up 11 bases; unmatched junction bases: 7. Using RNA transcripts as the source, TCR beta CDR3 regions were amplified. The TCR CDR3 was amplified in a first-round RT-PCR using the HTBI primer set. A single record per CDR3 protein comes from TCRdb applying MiXCR to the multiplex PCR reads. The sample has more than 300,000 distinct CDR3 sequences; about 18% are singletons. Study results and limitations: Among clonotypes expanded in thyroid above 0.001, most were also found in blood.

The sequencing input was blood. The clonotype was recovered from a man aged 18 to 35 with Graves' ophthalmopathy. The chain recombines TRBV7-7 with TRBJ2-1, with 8 bases lining up with TRBD1. CDR3 amino acids: CASSSQGQGQQFF. In nucleotides, the CDR3 is TGTGCCAGCAGCTCCCAAGGACAGGGACAGCAGTTCTTC.